Listed below are T cell receptor beta chains from one sample, sequenced in a study of T cells after somatic rescue of genetic block. Profiled with immunoSEQ multiplex PCR; TCRdb holds only in-frame clones, not every one. Seen here are 68,000 or so clones, about nine tenths observed once, and the top ten hold about 2.9%. The sequenced sample was peripheral blood mononuclear cells (PBMCs). These receptors were taken from a man in his forties or fifties. The CDR3 runs from the conserved cysteine through the conserved F or W. A D gene is named only where the DNA matches it firmly. Clone size, where shown, is once, few, many, or a class for clones that have expanded.

abundance | d_gene | j_gene | v_gene | CDR3aa | CDR3nt
- | TRBD1 | TRBJ2-1 | TRBV9 | CASSARQGSYNEQFF | TGTGCCAGCAGCGCACGACAGGGCTCCTACAATGAGCAGTTCTTC
- | - | TRBJ2-5 | TRBV7-2 | CASSSSPGTETQYF | TGTGCCAGCAGCTCATCCCCGGGGACAGAGACCCAGTACTTC
- | - | TRBJ1-5 | TRBV6-5 | CASSYSSGIGQPQHF | TGTGCCAGCAGTTATTCATCGGGTATCGGGCAGCCCCAGCATTTT
- | TRBD2 | TRBJ2-5 | TRBV14 | CASSQGLAGVSETQYF | TGTGCCAGCAGCCAAGGGCTAGCGGGAGTGTCAGAGACCCAGTACTTC
- | - | TRBJ1-1 | TRBV7-2 | CASSLSRADEAFF | TGTGCCAGCAGCTTAAGTCGGGCTGATGAAGCTTTCTTT
few | - | TRBJ1-1 | TRBV27 | CASSPSAGKAEAFF | TGTGCCAGCAGTCCCTCGGCCGGGAAGGCTGAAGCTTTCTTT
- | TRBD2 | TRBJ2-7 | TRBV7-2 | CASSSVAGGRYEQYF | TGTGCCAGCAGCTCCGTAGCGGGAGGGAGATACGAGCAGTACTTC
- | - | TRBJ2-5 | TRBV11-3 | CASSIGGGQETQYF | TGTGCCAGCAGCATAGGGGGGGGGCAAGAGACCCAGTACTTC
once | TRBD1 | TRBJ2-1 | TRBV6-1 | CASTTRKGARDEQFF | TGTGCCAGCACCACAAGGAAGGGGGCGAGGGATGAGCAGTTCTTC
- | - | TRBJ1-3 | TRBV9 | CASSVGVWGSGNTIYF | TGTGCCAGCAGCGTAGGCGTCTGGGGATCTGGAAACACCATATATTTT
- | TRBD1 | TRBJ1-2 | TRBV15 | CATSRAAGTGEPYTF | TGTGCCACCAGCAGGGCAGCCGGGACAGGGGAACCCTACACCTTC
- | - | TRBJ2-6 | TRBV21-1 | CASSKGGQGANVLTF | TGTGCCAGCAGCAAAGGGGGGCAAGGGGCCAACGTCCTGACTTTC
- | TRBD2 | TRBJ2-7 | TRBV13 | CASTPPLRGGIEQYF | TGTGCCAGCACCCCTCCCCTACGGGGGGGTATCGAGCAGTACTTC
- | TRBD1 | TRBJ2-7 | TRBV5-6 | CASSLGDRGPFYEQYF | TGTGCCAGCAGCTTGGGGGACAGGGGGCCCTTCTACGAGCAGTACTTC
- | TRBD2 | TRBJ2-2 | TRBV23-1 | CASSQSGSKREGRDTGELFF | TGCGCCAGCAGTCAATCGGGATCCAAGCGGGAGGGCCGGGACACCGGGGAGCTGTTTTTT
- | TRBD1 | TRBJ1-5 | TRBV28 | CASTPSGTGNYGGNQPQHF | TGTGCCAGCACCCCCTCCGGGACAGGAAACTACGGGGGAAATCAGCCCCAGCATTTT
- | TRBD2 | TRBJ2-4 | TRBV13 | CASSLEGFGSGGKNIQYF | TGTGCCAGCAGCTTAGAGGGGTTCGGGAGCGGGGGCAAAAACATTCAGTACTTC
- | TRBD2 | TRBJ2-7 | TRBV10-3 | CAISESGTRRYEQYF | TGTGCCATCAGTGAGTCCGGGACTAGAAGGTACGAGCAGTACTTC
- | TRBD1 | TRBJ2-7 | TRBV11-2 | CASSSGTGGYEQYF | TGTGCCAGCAGCTCCGGGACAGGGGGCTACGAGCAGTACTTC
- | - | TRBJ2-7 | TRBV14 | CASSHGWEQYF | TGTGCCAGCAGCCATGGGTGGGAGCAGTACTTC
- | TRBD2 | TRBJ2-7 | TRBV9 | CASSTRGGDYEQYF | TGTGCCAGCAGCACCCGGGGGGGCGACTACGAGCAGTACTTC
- | TRBD2 | TRBJ2-3 | TRBV9 | CASSVGLTSGTDTQYF | TGTGCCAGCAGCGTAGGTTTGACTAGCGGCACAGATACGCAGTATTTT
few | - | TRBJ1-5 | TRBV10-3 | CAISELGGLQPQHF | TGTGCCATCAGTGAGTTAGGAGGTCTGCAGCCCCAGCATTTT
- | TRBD2 | TRBJ2-7 | TRBV9 | CASSVDSGGFYEQYF | TGTGCCAGCAGCGTGGATAGCGGGGGTTTCTACGAGCAGTACTTC
- | - | TRBJ2-7 | TRBV15 | CATSREVISEGGSYEQYF | TGTGCCACCAGCAGAGAGGTTATTAGTGAGGGCGGCTCCTACGAGCAGTACTTC
- | - | TRBJ1-1 | TRBV6-6 | CASRPPGRSTEAFF | TGTGCCAGCAGACCCCCAGGGAGGAGCACTGAAGCTTTCTTT
- | - | TRBJ2-3 | TRBV6-1 | CASSKGSRGEDTQYF | TGTGCCAGCAGCAAAGGGTCCAGGGGGGAGGATACGCAGTATTTT
- | - | TRBJ2-7 | TRBV28 | CASSLQGTYEQYF | TGTGCCAGCAGTTTACAGGGAACCTACGAGCAGTACTTC
- | - | TRBJ2-7 | TRBV5-1 | CASREWQTTYEQYF | TGCGCCAGCAGAGAGTGGCAGACAACCTACGAGCAGTACTTC
- | TRBD1 | TRBJ2-7 | TRBV7-9 | CASSPPLGTGGYEQYF | TGTGCCAGCAGCCCGCCTCTCGGGACAGGGGGCTACGAGCAGTACTTC
- | - | TRBJ1-4 | TRBV6-1 | CASMTRTNEKLFF | TGTGCCAGCATGACAAGAACTAATGAAAAACTGTTTTTT
- | - | TRBJ2-6 | TRBV14 | CASSHTAGANVLTF | TGTGCCAGCAGCCACACAGCGGGGGCCAACGTCCTGACTTTC
- | TRBD1 | TRBJ1-5 | TRBV7-8 | CASSTGQAGNQPQHF | TGTGCCAGCAGCACCGGACAGGCTGGCAATCAGCCCCAGCATTTT
- | - | TRBJ1-2 | TRBV19 | CASSISGSGGYTF | TGTGCCAGTAGTATTTCCGGAAGCGGTGGCTACACCTTC
- | - | TRBJ1-3 | TRBV30 | CAWSESGAYMPGNTIYF | TGTGCCTGGAGTGAGTCGGGAGCCTACATGCCTGGAAACACCATATATTTT
- | - | TRBJ2-1 | TRBV7-2 | CASSLRLGSENEQFF | TGTGCCAGCAGCTTGAGACTAGGGTCGGAAAATGAGCAGTTCTTC
once | - | TRBJ2-4 | TRBV6-4 | CARTGAISKNIQYF | TGTGCCAGAACAGGCGCCATCTCCAAAAACATTCAGTACTTC
- | - | TRBJ2-7 | TRBV20-1 | CRPGGSYEQYF | TGCCGTCCCGGCGGGTCCTACGAGCAGTACTTC
- | TRBD1 | TRBJ1-1 | TRBV6-5 | CASSGQGNTEAFF | TGTGCCAGCAGTGGACAGGGGAACACTGAAGCTTTCTTT
- | TRBD1 | TRBJ1-4 | TRBV28 | CASSRQGASEKLFF | TGTGCCAGCAGCAGACAGGGGGCCAGCGAAAAACTGTTTTTT
- | - | TRBJ2-7 | TRBV11-2 | CASSLVGDPYEQYF | TGTGCCAGCAGCTTAGTCGGGGACCCCTACGAGCAGTACTTC
once | - | TRBJ2-7 | TRBV30 | CAWSGPWTGRVYEQYF | TGTGCCTGGAGTGGGCCTTGGACAGGGAGGGTCTACGAGCAGTACTTC
- | - | TRBJ2-7 | TRBV20-1 | CSASLGPEQYF | TGCAGTGCTAGTTTAGGGCCCGAGCAGTACTTC
- | TRBD2 | TRBJ2-2 | TRBV6-1 | CATGTSAGELFF | TGTGCCACCGGGACTAGCGCCGGGGAGCTGTTTTTT
- | TRBD1 | TRBJ2-4 | TRBV27 | CASSRQGWVGKNIQYF | TGTGCCAGCAGCCGACAGGGTTGGGTGGGCAAAAACATTCAGTACTTC
- | - | TRBJ2-4 | TRBV10-3 | CAISEGGSAKNIQYF | TGTGCCATCAGTGAGGGGGGCTCGGCCAAAAACATTCAGTACTTC
- | - | TRBJ2-2 | TRBV5-4 | CASSSRAITGELFF | TGTGCCAGCAGCTCCCGGGCCATCACCGGGGAGCTGTTTTTT
- | - | TRBJ2-5 | TRBV7-2 | CASSLVVSETQYF | TGTGCCAGCAGCTTAGTGGTCTCGGAGACCCAGTACTTC
- | - | TRBJ1-2 | TRBV11-2 | CASSSATLPLF | TGTGCCAGCAGCTCAGCTACTCTTCCTCTCTTC
- | - | TRBJ2-5 | TRBV11-3 | CASSLVKGRQETQYF | TGTGCCAGCAGCTTAGTCAAGGGGCGCCAAGAGACCCAGTACTTC
few | - | TRBJ1-2 | TRBV6-1 | CASRLGGNYGYTF | TGTGCCAGCAGGTTAGGTGGGAACTATGGCTACACCTTC
- | - | TRBJ1-5 | TRBV19 | CASYPGIGGNQPQHF | TGTGCCAGCTACCCAGGGATCGGTGGCAATCAGCCCCAGCATTTT